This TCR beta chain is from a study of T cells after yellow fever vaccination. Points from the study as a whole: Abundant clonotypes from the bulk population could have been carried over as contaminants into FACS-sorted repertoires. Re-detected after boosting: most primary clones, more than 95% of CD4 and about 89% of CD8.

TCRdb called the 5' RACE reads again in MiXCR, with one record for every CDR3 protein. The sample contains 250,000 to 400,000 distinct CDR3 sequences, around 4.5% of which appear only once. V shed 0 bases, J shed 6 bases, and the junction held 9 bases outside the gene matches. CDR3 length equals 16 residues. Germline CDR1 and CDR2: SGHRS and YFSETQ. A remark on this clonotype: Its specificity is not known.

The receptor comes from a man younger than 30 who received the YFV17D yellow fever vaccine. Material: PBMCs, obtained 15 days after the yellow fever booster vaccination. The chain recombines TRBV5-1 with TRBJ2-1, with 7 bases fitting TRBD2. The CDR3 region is CASSLASVAGGNEQFF. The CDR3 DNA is TGCGCCAGCAGCTTGGCCTCGGTAGCGGGCGGCAATGAGCAGTTCTTC.